Below, one TCR beta chain is given with its context. The record originates from a study of blood T cell repertoires in COVID-19. Study overall: PBMCs, B-cell-depleted T cells, or T cells were the source of the cDNA or gDNA that made up the material.

Authors' processing steps: By means of reference gene primer amplification, nucleated cell counts were estimated. Profiling relied on immunoSEQ multiplex PCR, and the TCRdb table lists in-frame clones only, not all of them. For V, J and clone size, that table is used; D and trimming come from the DNA. This repertoire shows approximately 100,000 clones, around 84% found once; its top ten account for 26%. Germline CDR1 reads LGHDT; CDR2 reads YNNKEL (reference sequence). The CDR3 is made up of 11 amino acids. Trimming took 4 bases from V and 5 from J, leaving 5 bases between them. The sequenced material came from peripheral blood. This TCR derives from a man aged 60 to 69 with acute or convalescent COVID-19. This chain uses TRBV3-1 (or the pseudogene TRBV3-2) with TRBJ2-5; unclear D gene. CDR3 nucleotides: TGTGCCAGCAGCCTTCTTGAGACCCAGTACTTC. It specifies CASSLLETQYF.